The clone carrying this T cell receptor beta chain appeared once. The data stem from a study of lymphopenia after photon versus proton radiotherapy. Germline V gene sequence: CDR1 SGHAT, CDR2 FQDESV (reference sequence). Trimming took off 1 base at V and 7 bases at J, with 8 bases between the two ends. The CDR3 runs 12 residues. The assay was immunoSEQ multiplex PCR, and TCRdb's table has in-frame clones only and misses some. The table has more than 80,000 clones, more than 70% seen once. The chain is built from TRBV11-1 and TRBJ2-7; no definite D call. The starting material was peripheral blood, obtained from a patient treated with proton-based radiotherapy. This TCR was recovered from a man in his 60s with pancreatic cancer. As DNA, the CDR3 is TGTGCCAGCAGCTTAGTATCGGTGGAGCAGTACTTC. Protein product: CASSLVSVEQYF.